The 32 T cell receptor beta chains below come from one sample, sequenced in a study of blood T cell repertoires in COVID-19. Some clones are missing from TCRdb's copy, which holds only in-frame ones; the method was immunoSEQ multiplex PCR. The top ten hold about 10% of the sample, which has 140,000 or so clones, around 84% seen once. Sequenced: peripheral blood. The origin of the receptors is a man between 60 and 75 years old with active or convalescent COVID-19.

The gene calls are TRBV6-1 and TRBJ2-1, with TRBD1 identical over 8 bases. The V gene end was trimmed by 2 bases and the J gene end by 6 bases; junction bases not matched to a gene: 3. CDR3 length: 14 residues. Germline values: CDR1 MNHNS, CDR2 SASEGT. The CDR3 region is CASSEWTGRNEQFF. The CDR3 region has the DNA TGTGCCAGCAGTGAATGGACAGGGCGCAATGAGCAGTTCTTC.

The rearrangement joins TRBV28 to TRBJ2-7; 7 bases map to TRBD1. CDR1 MDHEN and CDR2 SYDVKM come from the germline V gene. This CDR3 contains 15 residues. V lost 4 bases to trimming and J lost 3 bases; unmatched junction nucleotides: 9. The CDR3 DNA reads as TGTGCCAGCAGTTCGACCTCGACAGGGATCTACGAGCAGTACTTC. Translated, it gives CASSSTSTGIYEQYF.

This chain links TRBV19 with TRBJ1-1; TRBD1 aligns across 10 bases. This CDR3 contains 15 residues. Trimming cost V 4 bases and J 5 bases; bases outside gene matches: 7. CDR1 is LNHDA, CDR2 SQIVND, per germline (reference sequence). The CDR3 nucleotides read TGTGCCAGTAGTACCGGGACAGGGGACGGGACTGAAGCTTTCTTT. It yields the protein CASSTGTGDGTEAFF.

This clone showed up just a few times. The rearrangement joins TRBV4-1 to TRBJ1-1; no clear D. The CDR3 is made up of 14 amino acids. Germline loops: CDR1 MGHRA, CDR2 YSYEKL. Trimming took off 0 bases at V and 3 bases at J, with 8 bases between the two ends. The CDR3 region is CASSQDRRDTEAFF. In nucleotides, the CDR3 is TGCGCCAGCAGCCAAGATCGGAGGGACACTGAAGCTTTCTTT.

The chain combines TRBV6-2 or TRBV6-3 with TRBJ1-5; D uncertain. This CDR3 spans 14 amino acids. Germline V gene data show CDR1 as MNHEY and CDR2 as SVGEGT. Trimming pared 2 bases from V and 6 bases from J, leaving 11 bases between. CDR3 bases: TGTGCCAGCAGTTACGTAGAGCCGCGTCAGCCCCAGCATTTT. This sequence encodes CASSYVEPRQPQHF.

The rearrangement uses TRBV18 and TRBJ1-1; the match to TRBD1 covers 8 bases. The CDR3 has 15 residues. Germline V lookup: CDR1 KGHSH, CDR2 LQKENI. The ends lost 3 bases at V and 4 bases at J; junction bases unmatched: 7. The CDR3 spells CASSPRDRRGTEAFF. CDR3 nucleotides: TGTGCCAGCTCACCCCGGGACAGGAGGGGCACTGAAGCTTTCTTT.

V is TRBV6-5 and J is TRBJ1-2; maybe TRBD1 (5 bases). This CDR3 comprises 14 residues. With 5 bases removed from V and 0 bases from J, the gap between germline ends came to 10 bases. Germline CDR1 reads MNHEY; CDR2 reads SVGAGI. The CDR3 loop reads CASSQGSTNYGYTF. CDR3 in DNA: TGTGCCAGCAGTCAGGGTTCAACTAACTATGGCTACACCTTC.

The chain combines TRBV7-6 with TRBJ2-5, with TRBD2 matching 10 bases. Germline trimming cut 5 bases from V and 0 bases from J; bases unmatched to any gene: 3. This CDR3 contains 15 residues. CDR1 SGHVS and CDR2 FNYEAQ come from the germline V gene. CDR3: CASSLSGGNQETQYF. CDR3 nucleotides: TGTGCCAGCAGCCTTAGCGGGGGGAACCAAGAGACCCAGTACTTC.

The chain couples TRBV10-1 to TRBJ1-3; D call uncertain. The CDR3 contains 16 residues. Trimming stripped 6 bases from V and 0 bases from J, with 15 bases between. The germline CDR1 and CDR2 sequences are WNHNN and SYGVQD (reference sequence). The CDR3 DNA reads as TGCGCCAGCAGCCGCGAGACTTCTCCCTCTGGAAACACCATATATTTT. Translation: CASSRETSPSGNTIYF.

This sequence joins TRBV19 and TRBJ2-7, with 11 bases matching TRBD2. Per germline, CDR1 LNHDA and CDR2 SQIVND (reference sequence). CDR3 length equals 16 residues. Trimming cost V 2 bases and J 2 bases; bases outside gene matches: 5. CDR3 in amino acids: CASSISIAGGTYEQYF. CDR3 DNA: TGTGCCAGTAGTATATCGATAGCGGGGGGGACCTACGAGCAGTACTTC.

This rearrangement joins TRBV7-2 to TRBJ2-2; TRBD2 aligns across 10 bases. Germline V CDR1 and CDR2: SGHTA, FQGNSA. V was clipped by 1 base and J by 7 bases; unmatched bases: 9. The CDR3 contains 17 residues. The CDR3 here is CASSLGVAGGRVGELFF. The CDR3 DNA reads as TGTGCCAGCAGCTTAGGGGTAGCGGGAGGCAGGGTCGGGGAGCTGTTTTTT.

The chain is built from TRBV27 and TRBJ2-2; TRBD2 matches at 10 bases. V lost 6 bases to trimming and J lost 1 base; unmatched junction nucleotides: 2. This CDR3 is 15 amino acids long. CDR1 MNHEY and CDR2 SMNVEV come from the germline V gene (reference sequence). For the CDR3, the DNA is TGTGCCAGCAGAGCGGGGGGGGTGAACACCGGGGAGCTGTTTTTT. Translated, it gives CASRAGGVNTGELFF.

The chain links TRBV6-1 to TRBJ1-2; TRBD1 agrees at 9 bases. After removal of 1 base from V and 6 bases from J, the junction contained 6 bases not matched to a gene. The CDR3 runs 15 residues. Per the germline V gene, CDR1 is MNHNS and CDR2 is SASEGT. CDR3 bases: TGTGCCAGCAGTGAAGTCGGGACAGGGAGGCATGGCTACACCTTC. This encodes CASSEVGTGRHGYTF.

The chain recombines TRBV5-1 with TRBJ2-3; 7 nucleotides align to TRBD2. This CDR3 has 16 amino acids. Germline V gene lookup returns CDR1 SGHRS and CDR2 YFSETQ. Germline trimming cut 3 bases from V and 4 bases from J; bases unmatched to any gene: 11. This chain's CDR3 is CASSSGTHRGADTQYF. CDR3 in DNA: TGCGCCAGCAGCTCCGGGACTCACCGGGGGGCAGATACGCAGTATTTT.

V is TRBV7-2 and J is TRBJ1-1, with TRBD1 matching over 7 bases. Unmatched junction bases numbered 12, after V lost 5 bases and J lost 3 bases. Germline CDR1 SGHTA, CDR2 FQGNSA. CDR3 size: 16 residues. The CDR3 DNA reads TGTGCCAGCAGCCAACCTCGGGACAGCATGGACACTGAAGCTTTCTTT. Encoded protein: CASSQPRDSMDTEAFF.

The chain is built from TRBV25-1 and TRBJ1-2, with 9 bases aligning to TRBD1. In germline, CDR1 is MGHDK, CDR2 SYGVNS. The CDR3 covers 15 residues. The V and J ends lost 7 bases and 6 bases, in that order; junction bases with no gene match: 12. Here the CDR3 reads CASIPSGTGIDGYTF. The CDR3, as DNA: TGTGCCAGCATTCCCTCCGGGACAGGGATCGATGGCTACACCTTC.

This clone was found a few times. The chain has TRBV4-3 and TRBJ1-1; D unresolved. V dropped 4 bases and J dropped 0 bases, with 12 bases sitting between them. There are 15 residues in the CDR3. Per germline, CDR1 LGHNA and CDR2 YSLEER. The chain's CDR3 is CASSLIAAMNTEAFF. DNA for the CDR3: TGCGCCAGCAGCCTCATCGCGGCAATGAACACTGAAGCTTTCTTT.

Turning to this clone: Different DNA sequences within this sample yield the same CDR3. V usage is TRBV7-2 and J usage is TRBJ1-1; D gene unclear. The germline CDR1 and CDR2 sequences are SGHTA and FQGNSA. V dropped 1 base and J dropped 2 bases, with 5 bases sitting between them. The CDR3 covers 13 residues. CDR3 nucleotide sequence: TGTGCCAGCAGCTTAGACAGAAACACTGAAGCTTTCTTT. Translating gives CASSLDRNTEAFF.

The V gene is TRBV5-6, the J gene TRBJ2-7, with TRBD1 identical over 7 bases. The V segment lost 2 bases and the J segment 10 bases; nucleotides outside the gene matches: 12. The CDR3 is 14 amino acids. Germline lookup yields CDR1 SGHDT and CDR2 YYEEEE. The DNA of the CDR3 is TGTGCCAGCAGCTTTTCTCCGGGACAGCCCCGCCAGTACGTC. Its translation: CASSFSPGQPRQYV.

This rearrangement joins TRBV15 to TRBJ2-5; 9 nucleotides agree with TRBD1. J gave up 4 bases and V 4 bases, and 4 bases lay outside the gene matches. CDR1 LNHNV and CDR2 YYDKDF come from the germline V gene (reference sequence). The CDR3 extends over 14 amino acids. CDR3 bases: TGTGCCACCAGCACACAGGGGGCGCGAGAGACCCAGTACTTC. It is translated as CATSTQGARETQYF. The complete variable domain, with remaining parts taken from reference TRBV15 and TRBJ2-5, reads DAMVIQNPRYQVTQFGKPVTLSCSQTLNHNVMYWYQQKSSQAPKLLFHYYDKDFNNEADTPDNFQSRRPNTSFCFLDIRSPGLGDTAMYLCATSTQGARETQYFGPGTRLLVL.

This chain joins TRBV19 and TRBJ2-7; TRBD2 aligns across 7 bases. CDR1 is LNHDA, CDR2 SQIVND, per germline (reference sequence). The V gene end was trimmed by 5 bases and the J gene end by 2 bases; junction bases not matched to a gene: 9. The CDR3 has 15 amino acids. The CDR3 loop is CASSRLGGGPYEQYF. The CDR3 DNA reads as TGTGCCAGTAGTCGATTGGGCGGGGGTCCCTACGAGCAGTACTTC.

The chain carries TRBV10-3 and TRBJ2-3, with TRBD2 identical over 8 bases. J gave up 4 bases and V 5 bases, and 2 bases lay outside the gene matches. Germline V gene sequence: CDR1 ENHRY, CDR2 SYGVKD. The length of the CDR3 is 13 residues. As DNA, the CDR3 is TGTGCCATCAGTCGGGAGGGCCCAGATACGCAGTATTTT. Protein: CAISREGPDTQYF.

The chain joins TRBV5-1 to TRBJ1-1; D possibly corresponds to TRBD1 (5 bases). The V end lost 6 bases, the J end lost 5 bases, and 14 bases lay between the germline ends. Germline CDR1 reads SGHRS; CDR2 reads YFSETQ. This CDR3 is built from 13 residues. The CDR3 region is CASISVGGTEAFF. The CDR3 DNA follows: TGCGCCAGCATCTCGGTGGGGGGAACTGAAGCTTTCTTT.

The gene calls are TRBV30 and TRBJ2-5; 7 nucleotides agree with TRBD1. V lost 5 bases, J lost 2 bases, and 8 bases stayed unmatched. CDR3 size: 14 residues. The germline CDR1 and CDR2 sequences are GTSNPN and SVGIG (reference sequence). The DNA of the CDR3 is TGTGCCTGGGTAACCTGGGACAGACAAGAGACCCAGTACTTC. Translated, it gives CAWVTWDRQETQYF.

The CDR3 nucleotides read TGTGCCAGCAGCTTAGCTACAGGGGCCGCAAACACCATATATTTT. It is translated as CASSLATGAANTIYF. This chain links TRBV7-2 with TRBJ1-3; 7 bases fit TRBD1. CDR3 length equals 15 residues. After removal of 0 bases from V and 6 bases from J, the junction contained 5 bases not matched to a gene. The germline V gene encodes CDR1 SGHTA and CDR2 FQGNSA.

The rearrangement uses TRBV9 and TRBJ2-2, with D possibly matching TRBD2 (6 bases). With 6 bases removed from V and 0 bases from J, the gap between germline ends came to 18 bases. Germline V lookup: CDR1 SGDLS, CDR2 YYNGEE. The CDR3 covers 17 residues. CDR3 loop: CASNGARRGSNTGELFF. CDR3 DNA sequence: TGTGCCAGCAACGGGGCTCGGCGGGGTTCGAACACCGGGGAGCTGTTTTTT.

Details on this clone: One end of the junction does not line up with germline, which may come from a read error. The rearrangement uses TRBV19 and TRBJ2-2; D may be TRBD1 (5 bases). The CDR3 contains 14 residues. The germline CDR1 and CDR2 sequences are LNHDA and SQIVND (reference sequence). The CDR3 region is CASSTTVNPGELFF. CDR3 DNA: TGTGCCAGTAGCACGACAGTGAACCCCGGGGAGCTGTTTTTT.

V is TRBV19 and J is TRBJ1-1, with a tentative D call TRBD1 (5 bases). The CDR3 has 14 residues. The germline V gene has CDR1 LNHDA and CDR2 SQIVND (reference sequence). The V and J ends lost 6 bases and 4 bases respectively, with 15 bases between them. The CDR3 DNA is TGTGCCAGTAGCCATAAGGGGTGGGGCACTGAAGCTTTCTTT. Protein product: CASSHKGWGTEAFF.

The J gene is TRBJ1-4, the V gene TRBV7-9; the match to TRBD1 covers 8 bases. The CDR3 totals 15 residues. Germline CDR1 and CDR2: SEHNR and FQNEAQ (reference sequence). Trimming removed 5 bases from V and 7 bases from J; junction bases left unmatched: 9. DNA of the CDR3: TGTGCCAGCAGCCTGGGGACAGGTTCATCTGAAAAACTGTTTTTT. Translating it yields CASSLGTGSSEKLFF.

The gene calls are TRBV30 and TRBJ1-5; 7 bases map to TRBD1. With V trimmed by 2 bases and J by 9 bases, 10 bases remained unmatched. Germline assignment: CDR1 GTSNPN and CDR2 SVGIG (reference sequence). This CDR3 is built from 14 residues. The CDR3: CAWSIGTAGTPQHF. CDR3 sequence (DNA): TGTGCCTGGAGTATAGGGACAGCGGGCACGCCCCAGCATTTT.

The gene calls are TRBV2 and TRBJ2-5, with a possible D match to TRBD2 (5 bases). V lost 8 bases and J 5 bases, leaving 21 bases between the germline ends. CDR1 and CDR2 from the germline V gene are SNHLY and FYNNEI. The CDR3 has 15 residues. CDR3 bases: TGTGCCAGCTCCCCAAACCCAGCGGTGGGGGAGACCCAGTACTTC. The encoded protein is CASSPNPAVGETQYF.

Written as DNA, the CDR3 is TGCGCCAGCAGCTCCGGGAGGTCCCGCGAAGCTTTCTTT. The encoded protein is CASSSGRSREAFF. The rearrangement links TRBV10-2 to TRBJ1-1; D not certain. Looked up from germline, CDR1 is WSHSY and CDR2 is SAAADI. The V end was cut by 6 bases, the J end by 8 bases, with 16 bases between. This CDR3 contains 13 residues.